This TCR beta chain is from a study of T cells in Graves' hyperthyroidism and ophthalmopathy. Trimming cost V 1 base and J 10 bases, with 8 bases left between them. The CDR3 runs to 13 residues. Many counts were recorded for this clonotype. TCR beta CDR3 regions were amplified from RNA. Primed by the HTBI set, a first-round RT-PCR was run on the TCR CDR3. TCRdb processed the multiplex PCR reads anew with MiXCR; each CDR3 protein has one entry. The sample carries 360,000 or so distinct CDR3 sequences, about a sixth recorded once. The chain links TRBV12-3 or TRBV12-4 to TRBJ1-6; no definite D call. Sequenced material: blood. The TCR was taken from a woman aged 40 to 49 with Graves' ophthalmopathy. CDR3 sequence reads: CASSLGGFSPLHF. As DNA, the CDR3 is TGTGCCAGCAGTTTAGGGGGATTCTCACCCCTCCACTTT.